This entry features one T cell receptor (beta chain) sequence. The antigen is not known. The data are from a study of T cells in localized non-small cell lung cancer. Broader study findings: Prolonged overall survival went with higher T cell density in the blood. Only one tumor region went through sequencing, so heterogeneity may still be there. A median of 57 clones ranked among the top 100 in tumor appeared in adjacent lung. Uninvolved adjacent lung had higher T cell clonality than tumor and all other tissues.

The junction had 7 bases not matched to a gene; V was cut back by 5 bases and J by 1 base. Germline CDR1 is SGHTA and CDR2 is FQGNSA. This CDR3 contains 17 residues. Assay: immunoSEQ multiplex PCR; the TCRdb copy retains only in-frame clones and omits some. The table has roughly 20,000 clones, 75% to 90% seen once. This clonotype was obtained from a man aged 35 to 69 with stage I lung adenocarcinoma. The V gene is TRBV7-2, the J gene TRBJ2-3; 12 bases are a match to TRBD2. This specimen was peripheral blood, taken before any cancer treatment. CDR3 amino acids: CASSPTGTSGRTDTQYF. The DNA of the CDR3 is TGTGCCAGCAGCCCGACCGGGACTAGCGGGCGCACAGATACGCAGTATTTT.